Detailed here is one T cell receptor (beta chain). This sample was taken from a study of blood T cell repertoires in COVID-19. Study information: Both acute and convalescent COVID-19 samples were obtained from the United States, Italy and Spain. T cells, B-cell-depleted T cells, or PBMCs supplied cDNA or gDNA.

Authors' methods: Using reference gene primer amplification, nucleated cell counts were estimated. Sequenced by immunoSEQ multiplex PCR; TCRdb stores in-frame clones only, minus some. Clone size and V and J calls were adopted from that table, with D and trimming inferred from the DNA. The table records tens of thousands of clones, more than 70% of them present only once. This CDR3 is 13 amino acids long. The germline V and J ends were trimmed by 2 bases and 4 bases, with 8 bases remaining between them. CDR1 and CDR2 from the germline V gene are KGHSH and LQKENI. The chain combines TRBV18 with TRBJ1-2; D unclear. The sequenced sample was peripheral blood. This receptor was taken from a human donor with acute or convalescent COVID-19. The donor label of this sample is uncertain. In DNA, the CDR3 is TGTGCCAGCTCACCAGAGGAATTCTATGGCTACACCTTC. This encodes CASSPEEFYGYTF.